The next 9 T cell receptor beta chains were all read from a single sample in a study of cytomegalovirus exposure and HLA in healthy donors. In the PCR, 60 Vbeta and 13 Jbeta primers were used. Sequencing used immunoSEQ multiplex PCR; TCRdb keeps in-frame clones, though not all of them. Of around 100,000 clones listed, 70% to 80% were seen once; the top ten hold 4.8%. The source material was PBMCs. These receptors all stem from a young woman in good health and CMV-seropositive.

This chain's CDR3 is CASSQQLADTQYF. CDR3 nucleotides: TGCGCCAGCAGCCAGCAACTAGCTGATACGCAGTATTTT. The chain is built from TRBV4-3 and TRBJ2-3; a possible D gene is TRBD2 (6 bases). The CDR3 spans 13 residues. From germline, CDR1 is LGHNA and CDR2 YSLEER. V was trimmed by 3 bases and J by 6 bases, leaving 10 bases between them.

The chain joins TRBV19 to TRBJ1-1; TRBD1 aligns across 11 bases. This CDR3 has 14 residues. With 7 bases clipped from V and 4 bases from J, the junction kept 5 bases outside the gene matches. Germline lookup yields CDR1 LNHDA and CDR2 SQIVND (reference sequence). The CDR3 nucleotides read TGTGCCAGTATCGGGACAGGGGGAGGCACTGAAGCTTTCTTT. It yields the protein CASIGTGGGTEAFF.

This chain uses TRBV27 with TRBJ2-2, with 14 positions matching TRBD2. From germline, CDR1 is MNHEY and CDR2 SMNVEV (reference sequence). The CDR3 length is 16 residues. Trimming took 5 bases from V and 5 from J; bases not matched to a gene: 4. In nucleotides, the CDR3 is TGTGCCAGCAGTATGACTAGCGGGAGGGATACCGGGGAGCTGTTTTTT. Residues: CASSMTSGRDTGELFF.

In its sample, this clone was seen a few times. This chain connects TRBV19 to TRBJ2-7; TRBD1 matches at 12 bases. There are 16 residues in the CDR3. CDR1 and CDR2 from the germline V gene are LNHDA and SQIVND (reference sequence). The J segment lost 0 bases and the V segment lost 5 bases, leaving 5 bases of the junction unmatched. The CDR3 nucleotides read TGTGCCAGTAGTTTGGGACAGGGGGCATACTCCTACGAGCAGTACTTC. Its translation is CASSLGQGAYSYEQYF.

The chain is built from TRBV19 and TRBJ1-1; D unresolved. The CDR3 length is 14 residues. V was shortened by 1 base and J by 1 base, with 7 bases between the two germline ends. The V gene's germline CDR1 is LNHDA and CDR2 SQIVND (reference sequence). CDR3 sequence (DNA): TGTGCCAGTAGTATAGTAGCAGCGAACACTGAAGCTTTCTTT. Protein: CASSIVAANTEAFF.

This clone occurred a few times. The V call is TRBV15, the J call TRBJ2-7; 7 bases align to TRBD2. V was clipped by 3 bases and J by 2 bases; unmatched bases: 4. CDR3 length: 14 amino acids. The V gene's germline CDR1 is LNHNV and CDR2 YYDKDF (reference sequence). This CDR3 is CATSRALATYEQYF. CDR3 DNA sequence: TGTGCCACCAGCAGGGCACTAGCGACCTACGAGCAGTACTTC.

The DNA for the CDR3 is TGTGCCAGCAGCTTAGCAGGGGGCGAGGGGTACGAGCAGTACTTC. Protein sequence: CASSLAGGEGYEQYF. This chain uses TRBV7-9 with TRBJ2-7, with TRBD1 identical over 7 bases. The ends lost 0 bases at V and 4 bases at J; junction bases unmatched: 6. This CDR3 comprises 15 residues. Per germline, CDR1 SEHNR and CDR2 FQNEAQ (reference sequence).

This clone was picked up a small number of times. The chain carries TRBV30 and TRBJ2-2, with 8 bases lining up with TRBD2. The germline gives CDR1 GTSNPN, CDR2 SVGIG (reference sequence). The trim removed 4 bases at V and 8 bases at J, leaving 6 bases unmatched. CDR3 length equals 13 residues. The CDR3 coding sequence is TGTGCCTGGACCGCGGGGGGCCCAGGGGAGCTGTTTTTT. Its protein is CAWTAGGPGELFF.

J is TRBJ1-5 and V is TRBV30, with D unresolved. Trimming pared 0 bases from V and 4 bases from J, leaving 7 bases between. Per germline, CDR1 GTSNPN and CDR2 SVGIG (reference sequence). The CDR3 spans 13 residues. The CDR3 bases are TGTGCCTGGAGTGTACGAGATAATCAGCCCCAGCATTTT. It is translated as CAWSVRDNQPQHF. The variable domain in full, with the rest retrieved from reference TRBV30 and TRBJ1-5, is SQTIHQWPATLVQPVGSPLSLECTVEGTSNPNLYWYRQAAGRGLQLLFYSVGIGQISSEVPQNLSASRPQDRQFILSSKKLLLSDSGFYLCAWSVRDNQPQHFGDGTRLSIL.